Reported below is one TCR beta chain. The antigen remains undetermined. The sample belongs to a study of cytomegalovirus exposure and HLA in healthy donors. Overall study findings and caveats: No immune exposure information besides CMV serostatus was available. Accurate predictions that matched the HLA-A and HLA-B alleles of most subjects were reportedly made from TCR beta sequences. Most TCR sequences were seen very rarely across donors, but some public TCRs occurred in many. In vitro data verified a few CMV-associated chains as specific for CMV antigens.

A multiplex PCR was run with 60 Vbeta primers and 13 Jbeta primers. TCRdb's copy holds only in-frame clones and misses some; the assay was immunoSEQ multiplex PCR. The repertoire includes around 200,000 clones, about 80% of them detected once, and 0.55% to 0.7% sits in the top ten. CDR3 length: 15 amino acids. The V gene lost 0 bases and the J gene lost 3 bases, with 12 bases spanning the gap. Germline V CDR1 and CDR2: MGHRA, YSYEKL. This chain uses TRBV4-1 with TRBJ2-7, with a weak D call TRBD1 (6 bases). This TCR was sampled from a woman between 40 and 50 years old in good health and CMV-seronegative. Sequencing input: PBMCs. CDR3 protein: CASSQDHRVGYEQYF. The CDR3 DNA is TGCGCCAGCAGCCAAGATCACAGGGTGGGCTACGAGCAGTACTTC.